This T cell receptor beta chain stems from a study of blood T cell repertoires in COVID-19 (dated by TCRdb to the early 2020s). About the full investigation: Collaborator samples came from the United States, Italy and Spain and covered acute and convalescent phases of COVID-19. The prospective study material was composed of cDNA or gDNA derived from T cells, B-cell-depleted T cells, or PBMCs. The dataset comprised deeply sampled blood TCRbeta repertoires from subjects exposed to, actively infected with, or recovered from COVID-19. The repertoires were released in a freely available public database meant as a resource for research on the immune response to SARS-CoV-2. Samples were obtained from the ongoing ImmuneRACE study (first 160 participants) and from about 1,300 subjects provided by 6 global collaborators. Sample metadata almost always included a de-identified subject ID, COVID-19 status, age in years and sex. HLA class I and class II types, where available, came from metadata supplied by the sample provider rather than from assay-based typing.

This clone was counted only a few times. Its binding antigen is unknown. Because the CDR3's place on the DNA is in doubt, the DNA is left out and the CDR3 is given as listed by TCRdb. CDR1 and CDR2 were assigned from the germline V gene (reference sequence) as WNHNN and SYGVQD. Taken from cysteine to phenylalanine, the CDR3 has 11 residues. The immunoSEQ Assay, a bias-controlled multiplex PCR, was used to amplify TCRbeta CDR3 regions from genomic DNA. Per the original workflow: The number of nucleated cells in each sample was estimated from the amplification of reference gene primers within the assay. Sequence reads were collapsed and filtered to measure the absolute abundance of every unique TCRbeta CDR3 rearrangement. For each sample, productive Simpson clonality was calculated as the square root of Simpson's diversity index across productive rearrangements. The table was pulled from immuneACCESS by TCRdb, which kept in-frame rearrangements only. Such tables lose some clones; where checked, under half of the loss comes from unresolved V genes, and the rest has no known cause. V and J calls and clone size are given by that table; D and trimming were obtained from the DNA. Counted in this sample were roughly 33,000 clones; 87% of them appeared once. The ten largest account for around 10% of the sample.

Collaborating institutions collected whole blood in K2EDTA tubes following their own protocols. Collaborator samples were shipped for TCRbeta analysis as frozen whole blood, isolated PBMCs, or DNA extracted from either sample type. The paper's findings and limits, for the study overall: How much clinical and demographic metadata was included differed by source and by participant, and the metadata was provided uncurated.

This sequence was found in a man aged 80 or over with active COVID-19. The sequence joins TRBV10-1 to TRBJ1-2. Input material: peripheral blood. CDR3 region: CARNYDCGYTF.